What follows are 10 T cell receptor beta chains derived from one specimen sequenced in a study of ipilimumab plus nivolumab after autologous stem cell transplantation. Profiled with immunoSEQ multiplex PCR; TCRdb holds only in-frame clones, not every one. The sample yields about 20,000 clones, about 80% seen once. The input for sequencing was PBMCs, taken in a trial of ipilimumab plus nivolumab as post-transplant consolidation. The receptors shown here come from a male donor with diffuse large B-cell lymphoma.

V usage is TRBV21-1 and J usage is TRBJ1-5; whether TRBD1, the table's D call, matches the DNA was not checked. TRBV21-1 is an annotated pseudogene. This CDR3 is 17 amino acids long. CDR3 region: CASSTGQGTEKYQPQHF. The DNA of the CDR3 is TGTGCCAGCAGCACCGGACAGGGAACGGAAAAATATCAGCCCCAGCATTTT.

This chain joins TRBV7-9 and TRBJ1-4; weak D call: TRBD1 (6 bases). The CDR3 contains 15 residues. Trimming took off 3 bases at V and 3 bases at J, with 11 bases between the two ends. CDR1 is SEHNR, CDR2 FQNEAQ, per germline (reference sequence). In nucleotides, the CDR3 is TGTGCCAGCAGCTTTCCAGGGGAGGCTAATGAAAAACTGTTTTTT. Translation: CASSFPGEANEKLFF.

V gene TRBV9 combines with J gene TRBJ1-1, with D possibly TRBD1 on 6 matching bases. CDR1 and CDR2 (germline): SGDLS, YYNGEE. Deletions cut 3 bases from V and 1 base from J, with 10 bases between. CDR3 length: 14 amino acids. CDR3 loop: CASSEGGRNTEAFF. Written as DNA, the CDR3 is TGTGCCAGCAGCGAGGGGGGGAGGAACACTGAAGCTTTCTTT.

The V gene is TRBV6-4, the J gene TRBJ2-5, with D perhaps being TRBD1 or TRBD2 (5 bases each). The germline gives CDR1 MRHNA, CDR2 SNTAGT. This CDR3 spans 13 amino acids. Trimming stripped 3 bases from V and 3 bases from J, with 8 bases between. This chain's CDR3 is CASSEMGEETQYF. CDR3 nucleotide sequence: TGTGCCAGCAGTGAAATGGGGGAAGAGACCCAGTACTTC.

The chain couples TRBV29-1 to TRBJ1-1, with 8 bases that match TRBD1. Germline V gene lookup returns CDR1 SQVTM and CDR2 ANQGSEA. The J segment lost 3 bases and the V segment lost 7 bases, leaving 7 bases of the junction unmatched. The CDR3 has 13 amino acids. The CDR3 reads CSAQTTGDTEAFF. The CDR3 bases are TGCAGCGCTCAGACGACAGGGGACACTGAAGCTTTCTTT.

This clone showed up just a few times. The chain uses TRBV6-5 and TRBJ2-1; 7 nucleotides agree with TRBD2. Germline values: CDR1 MNHEY, CDR2 SVGAGI. The CDR3 totals 13 residues. The V gene end was trimmed by 5 bases and the J gene end by 6 bases; junction bases not matched to a gene: 4. This CDR3 is CASSRSGTNEQFF. CDR3 nucleotide sequence: TGTGCCAGCAGTAGGAGCGGGACCAATGAGCAGTTCTTC.

This chain joins TRBV6-5 and TRBJ1-5, with 8 positions matching TRBD1. CDR1 MNHEY and CDR2 SVGAGI come from the germline V gene. Trimming at V came to 6 bases and at J to 6 bases, leaving 10 bases not matched to a gene. The CDR3 runs 15 residues. For the CDR3, the DNA is TGTGCCAGCAGCTATGGTGGACAGGGAGGTCAGCCCCAGCATTTT. Translated: CASSYGGQGGQPQHF.

This chain joins TRBV9 and TRBJ2-1; D not resolved. Deletions cut 0 bases from V and 6 bases from J, with 7 bases between. Germline V gene data show CDR1 as SGDLS and CDR2 as YYNGEE. The CDR3 is 13 residues long. The CDR3 bases are TGTGCCAGCAGCGTAGGGCAGATCAATGAGCAGTTCTTC. This codes for CASSVGQINEQFF. The complete variable domain, with remaining parts taken from reference TRBV9 and TRBJ2-1, reads DSGVTQTPKHLITATGQRVTLRCSPRSGDLSVYWYQQSLDQGLQFLIQYYNGEERAKGNILERFSAQQFPDLHSELNLSSLELGDSALYFCASSVGQINEQFFGPGTRLTVL.

The V and J genes are TRBV5-1 and TRBJ2-5; D is possibly TRBD1 (6 bases). Germline V lookup: CDR1 SGHRS, CDR2 YFSETQ. The V end was cut by 0 bases, the J end by 2 bases, with 11 bases between. The CDR3 loop spans 15 amino acids. The CDR3 is CASSLEGTQQETQYF. The CDR3 DNA reads TGCGCCAGCAGCTTGGAAGGGACACAACAAGAGACCCAGTACTTC.

CDR3 DNA: TGTGCCAGCAGTGAAAGAATAGAGAGCTCCTACGAGCAGTACTTC. It encodes CASSERIESSYEQYF. The chain joins TRBV6-1 to TRBJ2-7, with D unclear. V was shortened by 2 bases and J by 0 bases, with 11 bases between the two germline ends. The CDR3 is made up of 15 amino acids. The germline CDR1 and CDR2 sequences are MNHNS and SASEGT.